This T cell receptor (beta chain) was sequenced during a study of neurological immune-mediated disorders. Germline CDR1 and CDR2: SNHLY and FYNNEI. There are 12 residues in the CDR3. Trimming removed 6 bases at V and 8 bases at J, with 13 bases between. The cDNA was synthesized by 5'RACE incorporating 10-nucleotide random UMIs. TCRdb fed the 5' RACE reads into MiXCR, producing one record per CDR3 protein. The sample lists some 65,000 distinct CDR3 sequences; over 4% were seen once. The table lists this clonotype with many counts. Input material: PBMCs. V usage is TRBV2 and J usage is TRBJ1-2, with a tentative D call TRBD1 (6 bases). The receptor was isolated from a man aged 45-65 years with multiple sclerosis. The CDR3 DNA reads as TGTGCCAGCAGGGCGGGGGCGGAAGGCTACACCTTC. This sequence encodes CASRAGAEGYTF.